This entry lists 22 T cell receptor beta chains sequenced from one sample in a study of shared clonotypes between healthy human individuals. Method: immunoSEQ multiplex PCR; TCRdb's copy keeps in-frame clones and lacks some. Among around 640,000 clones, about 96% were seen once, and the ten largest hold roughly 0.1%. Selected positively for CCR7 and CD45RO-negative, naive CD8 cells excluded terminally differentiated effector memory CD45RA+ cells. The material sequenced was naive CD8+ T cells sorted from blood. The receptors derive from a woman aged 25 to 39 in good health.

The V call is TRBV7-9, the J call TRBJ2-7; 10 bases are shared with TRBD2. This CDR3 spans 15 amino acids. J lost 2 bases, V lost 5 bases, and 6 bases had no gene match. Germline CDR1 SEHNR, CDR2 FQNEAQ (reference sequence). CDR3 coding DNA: TGTGCCAGCAGCCTAGAAGCGGGAGGGCCCTACGAGCAGTACTTC. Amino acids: CASSLEAGGPYEQYF.

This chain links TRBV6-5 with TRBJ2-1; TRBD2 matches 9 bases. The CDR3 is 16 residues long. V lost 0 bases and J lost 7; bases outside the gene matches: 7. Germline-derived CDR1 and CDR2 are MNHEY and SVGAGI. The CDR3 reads CASSYSTAGGRNEQFF. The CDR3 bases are TGTGCCAGCAGTTACTCGACCGCGGGAGGGAGGAATGAGCAGTTCTTC.

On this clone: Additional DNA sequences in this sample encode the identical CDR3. The CDR3 protein is CASSLRGPSYEQYF. CDR3 in DNA: TGTGCCAGCAGTTTAAGGGGGCCCTCCTACGAGCAGTACTTC. The chain joins TRBV28 to TRBJ2-7, with 7 bases lining up with TRBD1. J was trimmed by 0 bases and V by 2 bases; bases with no gene match: 1. This CDR3 is 14 amino acids long. Germline loops: CDR1 MDHEN, CDR2 SYDVKM.

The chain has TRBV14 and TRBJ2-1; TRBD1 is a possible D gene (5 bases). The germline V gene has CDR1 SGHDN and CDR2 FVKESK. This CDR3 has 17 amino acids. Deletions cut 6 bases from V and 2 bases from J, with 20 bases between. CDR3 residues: CASSKGQFRVTYNEQFF. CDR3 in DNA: TGTGCCAGCAGTAAGGGGCAGTTCAGGGTCACCTACAATGAGCAGTTCTTC.

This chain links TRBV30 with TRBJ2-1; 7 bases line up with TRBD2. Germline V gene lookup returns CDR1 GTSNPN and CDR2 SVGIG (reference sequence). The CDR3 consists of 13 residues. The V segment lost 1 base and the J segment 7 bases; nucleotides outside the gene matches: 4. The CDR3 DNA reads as TGTGCCTGGAGTGATATAGCGGGTAATGAGCAGTTCTTC. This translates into CAWSDIAGNEQFF.

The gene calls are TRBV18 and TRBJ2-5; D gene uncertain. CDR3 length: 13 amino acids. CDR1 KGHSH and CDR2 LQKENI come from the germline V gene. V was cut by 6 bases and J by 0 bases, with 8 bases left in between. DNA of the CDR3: TGTGCCAGCTCTCCTTGGTACCAAGAGACCCAGTACTTC. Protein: CASSPWYQETQYF.

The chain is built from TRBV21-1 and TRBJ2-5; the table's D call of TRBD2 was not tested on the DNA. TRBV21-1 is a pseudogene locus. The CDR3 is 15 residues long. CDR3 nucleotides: TGTGCCAGCAGCCCACTAGCGGGAGGGTGGGAGACCCAGTACTTC. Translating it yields CASSPLAGGWETQYF.

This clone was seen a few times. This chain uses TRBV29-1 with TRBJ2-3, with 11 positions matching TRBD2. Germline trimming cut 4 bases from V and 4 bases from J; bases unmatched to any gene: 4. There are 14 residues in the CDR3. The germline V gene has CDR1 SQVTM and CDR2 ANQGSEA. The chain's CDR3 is CSVVGTSGADTQYF. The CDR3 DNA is TGCAGCGTTGTGGGGACTAGCGGCGCAGATACGCAGTATTTT.

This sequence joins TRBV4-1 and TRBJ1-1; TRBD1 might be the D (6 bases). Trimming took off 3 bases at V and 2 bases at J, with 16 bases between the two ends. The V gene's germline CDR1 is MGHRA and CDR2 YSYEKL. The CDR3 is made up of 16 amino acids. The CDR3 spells CASSQAGRGANTEAFF. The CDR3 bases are TGCGCCAGCAGCCAGGCGGGGAGGGGGGCTAACACTGAAGCTTTCTTT.

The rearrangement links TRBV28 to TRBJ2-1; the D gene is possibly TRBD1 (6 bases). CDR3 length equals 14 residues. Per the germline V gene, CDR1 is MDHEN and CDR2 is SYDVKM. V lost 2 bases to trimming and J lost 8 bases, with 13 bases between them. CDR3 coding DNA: TGTGCCAGCAGTTTAGCTACAGGGCCCCATGAGCAGTTCTTC. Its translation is CASSLATGPHEQFF.

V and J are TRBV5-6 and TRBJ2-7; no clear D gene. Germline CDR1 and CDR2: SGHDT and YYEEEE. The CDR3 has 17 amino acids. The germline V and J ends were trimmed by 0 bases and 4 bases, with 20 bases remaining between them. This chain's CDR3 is CASSLVLSEPLTYEQYF. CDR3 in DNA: TGTGCCAGCAGCTTGGTTTTGTCAGAACCCCTTACTTACGAGCAGTACTTC.

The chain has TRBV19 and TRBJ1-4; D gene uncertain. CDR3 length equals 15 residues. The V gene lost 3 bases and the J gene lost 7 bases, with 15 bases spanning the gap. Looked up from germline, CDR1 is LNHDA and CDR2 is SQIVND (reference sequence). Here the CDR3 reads CASSIVPTPGEKLFF. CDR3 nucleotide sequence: TGTGCCAGTAGTATCGTCCCTACCCCCGGTGAAAAACTGTTTTTT.

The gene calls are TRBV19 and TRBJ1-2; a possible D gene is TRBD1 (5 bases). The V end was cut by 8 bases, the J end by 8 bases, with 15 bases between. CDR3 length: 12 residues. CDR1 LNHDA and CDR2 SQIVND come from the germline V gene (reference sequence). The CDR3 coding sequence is TGTGCCAGTGCCCAGGGAGTAACCGGCTACACCTTC. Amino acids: CASAQGVTGYTF.

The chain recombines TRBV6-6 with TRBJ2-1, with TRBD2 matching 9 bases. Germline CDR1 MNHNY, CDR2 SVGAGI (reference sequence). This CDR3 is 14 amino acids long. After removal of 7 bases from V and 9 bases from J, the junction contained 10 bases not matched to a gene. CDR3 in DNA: TGTGCCAGCACCTCCGGCGGGAGGGGTATTGAGCAGTTCTTC. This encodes CASTSGGRGIEQFF.

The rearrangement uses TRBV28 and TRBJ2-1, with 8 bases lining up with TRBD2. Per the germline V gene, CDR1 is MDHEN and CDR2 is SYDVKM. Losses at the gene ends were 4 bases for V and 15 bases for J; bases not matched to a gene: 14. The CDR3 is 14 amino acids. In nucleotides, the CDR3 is TGTGCCAGCAGTTCACAGTCAAAAGCGGGAGCCTGGTTCTTC. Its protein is CASSSQSKAGAWFF. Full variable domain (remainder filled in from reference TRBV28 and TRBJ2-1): DVKVTQSSRYLVKRTGEKVFLECVQDMDHENMFWYRQDPGLGLRLIYFSYDVKMKEKGDIPEGYSVSREKKERFSLILESASTNQTSMYLCASSSQSKAGAWFFGPGTRLTVL.

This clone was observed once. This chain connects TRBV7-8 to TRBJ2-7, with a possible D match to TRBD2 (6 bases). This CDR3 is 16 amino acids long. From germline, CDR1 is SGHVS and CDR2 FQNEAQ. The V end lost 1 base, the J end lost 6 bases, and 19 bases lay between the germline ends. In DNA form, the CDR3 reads TGTGCCAGCAGCTTAGTTCAAGGACGCCGGGAGTCCGAGCAGTACTTC. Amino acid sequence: CASSLVQGRRESEQYF.

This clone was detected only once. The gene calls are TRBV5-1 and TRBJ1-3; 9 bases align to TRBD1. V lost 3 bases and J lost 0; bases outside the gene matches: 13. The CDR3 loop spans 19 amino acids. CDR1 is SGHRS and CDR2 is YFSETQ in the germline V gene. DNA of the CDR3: TGCGCCAGCAGCTGGGCCGGGACAGGGATTCGGAGCTCTGGAAACACCATATATTTT. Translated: CASSWAGTGIRSSGNTIYF. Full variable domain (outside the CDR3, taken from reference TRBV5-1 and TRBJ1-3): KAGVTQTPRYLIKTRGQQVTLSCSPISGHRSVSWYQQTPGQGLQFLFEYFSETQRNKGNFPGRFSGRQFSNSRSEMNVSTLELGDSALYLCASSWAGTGIRSSGNTIYFGEGSWLTVV.

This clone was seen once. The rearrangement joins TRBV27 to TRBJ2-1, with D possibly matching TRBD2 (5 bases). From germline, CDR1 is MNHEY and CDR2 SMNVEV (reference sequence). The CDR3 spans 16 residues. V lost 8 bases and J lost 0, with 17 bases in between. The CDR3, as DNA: TGTGCCAGCGCCCCGGATGTAGGGAGCTCCTACAATGAGCAGTTCTTC. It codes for CASAPDVGSSYNEQFF.

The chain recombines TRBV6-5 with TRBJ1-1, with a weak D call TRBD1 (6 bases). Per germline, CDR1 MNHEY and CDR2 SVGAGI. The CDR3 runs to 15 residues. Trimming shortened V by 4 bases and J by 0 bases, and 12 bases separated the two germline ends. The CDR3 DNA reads TGTGCCAGCAGTTTTGGACAGAGTTTGAACACTGAAGCTTTCTTT. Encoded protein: CASSFGQSLNTEAFF.

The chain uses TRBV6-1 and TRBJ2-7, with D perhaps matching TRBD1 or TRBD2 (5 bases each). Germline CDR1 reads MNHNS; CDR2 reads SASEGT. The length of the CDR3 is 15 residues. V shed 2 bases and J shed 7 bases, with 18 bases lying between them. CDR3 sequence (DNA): TGTGCCAGCAGTGAAAGGGGACCCCCGCCCAGGGAGCAGTACTTC. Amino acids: CASSERGPPPREQYF.

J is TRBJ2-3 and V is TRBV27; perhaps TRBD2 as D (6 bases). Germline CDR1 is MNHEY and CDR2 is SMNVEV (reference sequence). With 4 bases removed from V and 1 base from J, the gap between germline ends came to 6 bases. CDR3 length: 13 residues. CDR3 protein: CASSSSGTDTQYF. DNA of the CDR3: TGTGCCAGCAGTTCTAGCGGCACAGATACGCAGTATTTT.

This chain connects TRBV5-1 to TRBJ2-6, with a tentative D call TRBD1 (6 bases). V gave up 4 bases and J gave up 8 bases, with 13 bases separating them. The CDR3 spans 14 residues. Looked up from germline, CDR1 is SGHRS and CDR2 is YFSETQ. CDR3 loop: CASSIHREPNVLTF. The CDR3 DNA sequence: TGCGCCAGCAGCATCCACAGGGAACCCAACGTCCTGACTTTC.